This TCR beta chain was captured by sequencing in a study of T cell changes during pregnancy in multiple sclerosis. Assay: immunoSEQ multiplex PCR; the TCRdb copy retains only in-frame clones and omits some. This table has about 59,000 clones, approximately 94% appearing once. Only one count was recorded for this clone. V was shortened by 5 bases and J by 4 bases, with 18 bases between the two germline ends. CDR1 and CDR2 (germline): MNHEY, SMNVEV (reference sequence). The CDR3 is made up of 15 amino acids. The sample consisted of CD8+ T cells from peripheral blood mononuclear cells, taken after pregnancy. This TCR was recovered from a female donor with multiple sclerosis, enrolled in a pregnancy study. The chain links TRBV27 to TRBJ2-7; tentative D call: TRBD1 (6 bases). This chain's CDR3 is CASSLQDSLGYEQYF. The CDR3 DNA reads TGTGCCAGCAGTCTCCAGGACAGCCTCGGGTACGAGCAGTACTTC.